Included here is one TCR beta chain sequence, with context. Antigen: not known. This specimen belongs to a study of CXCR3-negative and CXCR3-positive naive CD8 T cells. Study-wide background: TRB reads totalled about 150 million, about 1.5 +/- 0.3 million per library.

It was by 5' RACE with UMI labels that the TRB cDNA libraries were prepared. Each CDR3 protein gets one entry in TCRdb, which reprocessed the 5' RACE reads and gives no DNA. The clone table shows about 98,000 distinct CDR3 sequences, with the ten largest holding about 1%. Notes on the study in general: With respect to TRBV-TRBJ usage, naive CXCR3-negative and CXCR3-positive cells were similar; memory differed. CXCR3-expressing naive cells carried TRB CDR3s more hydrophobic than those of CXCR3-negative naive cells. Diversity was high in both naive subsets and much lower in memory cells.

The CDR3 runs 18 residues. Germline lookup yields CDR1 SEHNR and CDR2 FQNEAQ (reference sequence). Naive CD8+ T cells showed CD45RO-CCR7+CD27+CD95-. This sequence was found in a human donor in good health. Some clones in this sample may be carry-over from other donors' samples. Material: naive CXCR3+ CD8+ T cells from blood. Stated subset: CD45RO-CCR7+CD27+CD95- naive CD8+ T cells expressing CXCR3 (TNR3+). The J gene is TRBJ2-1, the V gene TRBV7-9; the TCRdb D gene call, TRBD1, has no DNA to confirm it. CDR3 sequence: CASSLEGLISPGYNEQFF.